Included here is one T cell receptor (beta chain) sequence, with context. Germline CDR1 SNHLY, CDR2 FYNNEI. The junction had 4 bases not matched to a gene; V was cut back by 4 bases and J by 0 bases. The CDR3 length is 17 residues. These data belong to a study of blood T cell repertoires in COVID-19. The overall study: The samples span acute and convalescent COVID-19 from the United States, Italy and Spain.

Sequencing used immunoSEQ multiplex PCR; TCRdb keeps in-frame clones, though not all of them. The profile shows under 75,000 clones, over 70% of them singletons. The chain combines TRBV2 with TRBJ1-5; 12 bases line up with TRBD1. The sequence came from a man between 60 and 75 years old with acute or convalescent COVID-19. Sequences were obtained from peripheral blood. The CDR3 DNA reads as TGTGCCAGCAGTGCGGGACAGGGGGCTTTTAGCAATCAGCCCCAGCATTTT. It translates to CASSAGQGAFSNQPQHF.